Below are 8 T cell receptor beta chains sequenced from a single sample in a study of cytomegalovirus exposure and HLA in healthy donors (dated 2017 in TCRdb). Libraries were constructed by the immunoSEQ multiplex PCR assay. A mixture of 60 forward primers for TCR Vbeta segments and 13 reverse primers for TCR Jbeta segments was used in the multiplex PCR. Here the immuneACCESS table is served through TCRdb, limited to in-frame sequences with V and J called. Missing clones are a known gap in these copies; in checked studies unresolved V genes cover under half, and the rest lacks a known reason. The sample has some 110,000 clones on record, roughly four fifths of them singletons. The ten largest account for 1.6% of the sample. Sequencing was carried out using PBMCs. The origin of the receptors is a man aged 50 or older in good health and CMV-seronegative.

The V and J genes are TRBV6-1 and TRBJ2-5; a weak D match, TRBD2 (5 bases). The CDR3 is made up of 14 amino acids. V was shortened by 0 bases and J by 5 bases, with 10 bases between the two germline ends. Looked up from germline, CDR1 is MNHNS and CDR2 is SASEGT. CDR3 DNA sequence: TGTGCCAGCAGTGAAGCCTTTAGGAGGGAGACCCAGTACTTC. Translated, it gives CASSEAFRRETQYF.

V gene TRBV4-2 combines with J gene TRBJ2-1, with 8 bases that match TRBD1. Trimming removed 3 bases from V and 5 bases from J; junction bases left unmatched: 6. The CDR3 runs 15 residues. The V gene's germline CDR1 is LGHNA and CDR2 YNFKEQ. The CDR3 sequence is CASSHRQGKHNEQFF. CDR3 nucleotide sequence: TGTGCCAGCAGCCACAGACAGGGGAAGCACAATGAGCAGTTCTTC.

The rearrangement joins TRBV19 to TRBJ1-6; no reliable D call. The ends were cut back, 7 bases at V and 0 bases at J, with 10 bases in the middle. This CDR3 is built from 15 residues. Germline CDR1 LNHDA, CDR2 SQIVND (reference sequence). The chain's CDR3 is CASKEVGSYNSPLHF. In DNA form, the CDR3 reads TGTGCCAGTAAGGAGGTGGGCTCCTATAATTCACCCCTCCACTTT.

The chain uses TRBV6-5 and TRBJ2-7; 9 positions agree with TRBD2. Germline assignment: CDR1 MNHEY and CDR2 SVGAGI. The CDR3 sequence is 15 residues long. With V trimmed by 0 bases and J by 6 bases, 6 bases remained unmatched. The CDR3 nucleotides read TGTGCCAGCAGTTACTCTGCGGGGGGGATCGGCGAGCAGTACTTC. This encodes CASSYSAGGIGEQYF.

This clone was detected only once. The chain uses TRBV5-1 and TRBJ2-3, with unresolved D. Germline assignment: CDR1 SGHRS and CDR2 YFSETQ. The CDR3 runs 19 residues. Between the trimmed V and J ends, which lost 0 bases and 2 bases, there was a span of 22 bases. The CDR3 coding sequence is TGCGCCAGCAGCTTGGACCTAACGAGAAGTACGGTGAACACAGATACGCAGTATTTT. Residues: CASSLDLTRSTVNTDTQYF.

The V and J genes are TRBV28 and TRBJ2-7; 8 bases line up with TRBD1. There are 12 residues in the CDR3. Looked up from germline, CDR1 is MDHEN and CDR2 is SYDVKM. After removal of 6 bases from V and 6 bases from J, the junction contained 4 bases not matched to a gene. CDR3 amino acids: CASSLRGLEQYV. The CDR3 DNA sequence: TGTGCCAGCAGCCTCAGGGGGCTCGAGCAGTACGTC.

The chain carries TRBV5-1 and TRBJ2-3; TRBD2 might be the D (6 bases). This CDR3 is built from 15 residues. The germline V gene encodes CDR1 SGHRS and CDR2 YFSETQ. Trimming left V 0 bases short and J 0 bases short, with 8 bases between. For the CDR3, the DNA is TGCGCCAGCAGCTTGGCCGGACTAAGCACAGATACGCAGTATTTT. Protein product: CASSLAGLSTDTQYF.

The chain joins TRBV30 to TRBJ1-1, with D unresolved. The germline V and J ends were trimmed by 2 bases and 2 bases, with 9 bases remaining between them. Germline CDR1 is GTSNPN and CDR2 is SVGIG (reference sequence). CDR3 length equals 13 residues. CDR3 in amino acids: CAWSLAENTEAFF. In nucleotides, the CDR3 is TGTGCCTGGAGTTTAGCAGAAAACACTGAAGCTTTCTTT.